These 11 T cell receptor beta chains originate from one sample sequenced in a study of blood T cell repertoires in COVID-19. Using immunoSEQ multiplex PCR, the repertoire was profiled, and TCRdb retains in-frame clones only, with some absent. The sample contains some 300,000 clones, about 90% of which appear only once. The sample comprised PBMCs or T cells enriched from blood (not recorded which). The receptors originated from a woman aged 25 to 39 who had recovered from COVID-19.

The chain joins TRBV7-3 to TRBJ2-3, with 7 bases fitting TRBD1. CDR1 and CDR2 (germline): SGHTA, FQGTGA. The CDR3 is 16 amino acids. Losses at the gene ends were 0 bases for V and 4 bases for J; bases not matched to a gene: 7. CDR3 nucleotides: TGTGCCAGCAGCTTAACACGGGACAGTAGTTCAGATACGCAGTATTTT. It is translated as CASSLTRDSSSDTQYF.

The DNA of the CDR3 is TGCGCCAGCAGACCCGGGACTAGCGGATACACAGATACGCAGTATTTT. Encoded protein: CASRPGTSGYTDTQYF. V usage is TRBV5-1 and J usage is TRBJ2-3; 11 nucleotides line up with TRBD2. This CDR3 is 16 amino acids long. Trimming cost V 5 bases and J 2 bases; bases outside gene matches: 7. CDR1 SGHRS and CDR2 YFSETQ come from the germline V gene. Complete variable domain (other parts from reference TRBV5-1 and TRBJ2-3): KAGVTQTPRYLIKTRGQQVTLSCSPISGHRSVSWYQQTPGQGLQFLFEYFSETQRNKGNFPGRFSGRQFSNSRSEMNVSTLELGDSALYLCASRPGTSGYTDTQYFGPGTRLTVL.

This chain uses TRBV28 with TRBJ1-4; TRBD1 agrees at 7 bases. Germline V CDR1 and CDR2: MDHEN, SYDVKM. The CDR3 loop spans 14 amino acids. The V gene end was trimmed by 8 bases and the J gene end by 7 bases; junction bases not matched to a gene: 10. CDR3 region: CASGPQQGPEKLFF. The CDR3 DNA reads TGTGCCAGCGGTCCCCAACAGGGGCCTGAAAAACTGTTTTTT.

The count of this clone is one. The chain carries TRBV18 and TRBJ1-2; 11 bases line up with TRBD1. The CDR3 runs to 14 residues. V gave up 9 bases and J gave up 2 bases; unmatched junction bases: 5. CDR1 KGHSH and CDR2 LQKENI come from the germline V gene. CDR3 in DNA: TGTGCCAGTCGCGGACAGGGGGCAAACTATGGCTACACCTTC. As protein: CASRGQGANYGYTF.

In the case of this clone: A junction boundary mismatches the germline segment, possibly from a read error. CDR3 sequence: CSAGVGSYEQYF. The DNA for the CDR3 is TGCTCGGCGGGAGTGGGATCCTACGAGCAGTACTTC. The chain links TRBV27 to TRBJ2-7, with 7 bases aligning to TRBD2. This CDR3 spans 12 amino acids. The germline CDR1 and CDR2 sequences are MNHEY and SMNVEV (reference sequence).

CDR3 bases: TGCAGTGCGACAGGATTCAATGGCTACACCTTC. Translated, it gives CSATGFNGYTF. The V gene is TRBV20-1, the J gene TRBJ1-2; D perhaps matches TRBD1 (6 bases). The germline V gene has CDR1 DFQATT and CDR2 SNEGSKA (reference sequence). The CDR3 runs 11 residues. Trimming pared 6 bases from V and 6 bases from J, leaving 11 bases between.

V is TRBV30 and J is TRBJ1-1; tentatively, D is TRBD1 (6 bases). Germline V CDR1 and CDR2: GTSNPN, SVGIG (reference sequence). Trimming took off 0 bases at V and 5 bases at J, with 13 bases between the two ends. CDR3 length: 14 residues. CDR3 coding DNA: TGTGCCTGGAGTGTAGGCAGGGGTATAACTGAAGCTTTCTTT. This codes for CAWSVGRGITEAFF.

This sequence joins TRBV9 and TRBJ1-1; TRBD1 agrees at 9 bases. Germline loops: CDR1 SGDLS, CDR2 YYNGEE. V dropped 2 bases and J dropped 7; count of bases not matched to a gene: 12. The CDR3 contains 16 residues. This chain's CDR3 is CASSVGTGLELGEAFF. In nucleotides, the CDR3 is TGTGCCAGCAGCGTGGGGACAGGGCTTGAATTAGGTGAAGCTTTCTTT.

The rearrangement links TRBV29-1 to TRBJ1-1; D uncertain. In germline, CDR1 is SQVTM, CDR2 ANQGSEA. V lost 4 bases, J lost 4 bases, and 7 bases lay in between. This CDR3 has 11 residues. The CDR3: CSVGSGTEAFF. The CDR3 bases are TGCAGCGTTGGGAGCGGCACTGAAGCTTTCTTT.

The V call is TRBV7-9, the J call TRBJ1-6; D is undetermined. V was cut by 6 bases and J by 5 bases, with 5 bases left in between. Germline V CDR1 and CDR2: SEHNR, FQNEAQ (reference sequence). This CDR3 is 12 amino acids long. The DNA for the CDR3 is TGTGCCAGCAGGCCAGATAATTCACCCCTCCACTTT. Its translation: CASRPDNSPLHF.

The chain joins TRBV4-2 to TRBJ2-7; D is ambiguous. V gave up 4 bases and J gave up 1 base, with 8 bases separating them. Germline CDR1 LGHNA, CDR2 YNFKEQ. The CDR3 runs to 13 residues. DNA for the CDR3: TGTGCCAGCAGCCCAACAGTGTCCTACGAGCAGTACTTC. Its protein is CASSPTVSYEQYF.